A single sample is the source of the 20 T cell receptor beta chains below, sequenced in a study of Graves' ophthalmopathy and Graves' hyperthyroidism. From RNA, the CDR3 regions of TCR beta chains were amplified and sequenced. Second-round multiplex PCR came after a first-round RT-PCR that employed HTBI primers. TCRdb itself ran the multiplex PCR reads through MiXCR, one entry per CDR3 protein. Found here are some 400,000 distinct CDR3 sequences, around 17% of them singletons; the top ten hold roughly 1.5%. Specimen: peripheral blood. These receptors were obtained from a woman in her late teens or twenties with Graves' ophthalmopathy.

At least ten counts were recorded for this clonotype. The chain combines TRBV28 with TRBJ1-5; 7 positions match TRBD1. Germline values: CDR1 MDHEN, CDR2 SYDVKM. After removal of 6 bases from V and 1 base from J, the junction contained 9 bases not matched to a gene. The CDR3 runs to 16 residues. CDR3 residues: CASSLVEGASNQPQHF. CDR3 coding DNA: TGTGCCAGCAGCCTGGTAGAGGGGGCGAGCAATCAGCCCCAGCATTTT.

This clonotype was observed many times. The chain uses TRBV12-3 or TRBV12-4 and TRBJ1-5, with D tentatively TRBD1 (6 bases). V was cut by 5 bases and J by 7 bases, with 18 bases left in between. The CDR3 sequence is 15 residues long. The CDR3 loop is CASSPSRGNLQPQHF. The CDR3 DNA reads TGTGCCAGCAGTCCGTCCAGGGGAAATTTGCAGCCCCAGCATTTT.

This clonotype was observed many times. The chain couples TRBV4-3 to TRBJ2-7; 7 bases are shared with TRBD1. Germline V gene sequence: CDR1 LGHNA, CDR2 YSLEER. V lost 0 bases and J lost 0; bases outside the gene matches: 2. The CDR3 spans 15 residues. The CDR3 sequence is CASSQETGDSYEQYF. CDR3 sequence (DNA): TGCGCCAGCAGCCAAGAAACAGGGGACTCCTACGAGCAGTACTTC.

This clonotype was observed at least ten times. This sequence joins TRBV5-1 and TRBJ2-5; D is unresolved. This CDR3 has 14 residues. Trimming removed 0 bases from V and 5 bases from J, with 11 bases in between. The germline V gene encodes CDR1 SGHRS and CDR2 YFSETQ. This CDR3 is CASSLEAGSETQYF. The CDR3 bases are TGCGCCAGCAGCTTGGAAGCCGGTTCTGAGACCCAGTACTTC.

V usage is TRBV6-5 and J usage is TRBJ1-1; 7 nucleotides agree with TRBD1. V shed 3 bases and J 1 base; nucleotides not matched to a gene: 8. Germline values: CDR1 MNHEY, CDR2 SVGAGI. This CDR3 spans 16 amino acids. DNA for the CDR3: TGTGCCAGCAGTTATCTCGGACAGGAGCGGAACACTGAAGCTTTCTTT. Its protein is CASSYLGQERNTEAFF.

The chain links TRBV6-1 to TRBJ1-1; no clear D. CDR3 size: 15 residues. Germline CDR1 reads MNHNS; CDR2 reads SASEGT. The ends were cut back, 7 bases at V and 0 bases at J, with 15 bases in the middle. CDR3 residues: CASIPPGLMNTEAFF. The CDR3 coding sequence is TGTGCCAGCATTCCCCCTGGCCTCATGAACACTGAAGCTTTCTTT.

At least ten counts were recorded for this clonotype. This chain uses TRBV6-4 with TRBJ1-2, with 8 bases fitting TRBD1. The CDR3 has 13 amino acids. Trimming took 4 bases from V and 4 from J; bases not matched to a gene: 2. Germline lookup yields CDR1 MRHNA and CDR2 SNTAGT. In DNA, the CDR3 is TGTGCCAGCAGTGGCACAGGGGGCTATGGCTACACCTTC. Its protein is CASSGTGGYGYTF.

This clonotype appeared many times. This sequence joins TRBV28 and TRBJ2-7; D is perhaps TRBD1 or TRBD2 (6 bases each). The CDR3 runs 12 residues. V was shortened by 8 bases and J by 5 bases, with 13 bases between the two germline ends. Germline CDR1 and CDR2: MDHEN and SYDVKM. CDR3 amino acids: CASGGRRNEQYF. CDR3 sequence (DNA): TGTGCCAGCGGGGGGCGACGGAACGAGCAGTACTTC.

The sample holds many counts of this clonotype. The chain combines TRBV12-3 or TRBV12-4 with TRBJ2-7, with 14 bases that match TRBD2. J lost 6 bases, V lost 3 bases, and 1 base had no gene match. This CDR3 has 14 amino acids. CDR3: CASSLGLAGAEQYF. The CDR3 DNA follows: TGTGCCAGCAGTTTGGGACTAGCGGGAGCCGAGCAGTACTTC.

This clonotype appeared many times. The rearrangement joins TRBV27 to TRBJ1-1; D not certain. The V end lost 6 bases, the J end lost 2 bases, and 16 bases lay between the germline ends. The CDR3 spans 15 residues. Germline CDR1 is MNHEY and CDR2 is SMNVEV (reference sequence). The CDR3 sequence: CASRWTYAGNTEAFF. CDR3 nucleotide sequence: TGTGCCAGCAGATGGACGTATGCTGGAAACACTGAAGCTTTCTTT.

This clonotype appeared many times. The CDR3 nucleotides are TGTGCCAGCAGAGCAACAGGGGTTAATGAAGCTTTCTTT. The encoded protein is CASRATGVNEAFF. This chain links TRBV12-3 or TRBV12-4 with TRBJ1-1; 7 nucleotides line up with TRBD1. The CDR3 is 13 amino acids. V shed 6 bases, J shed 7 bases, and the junction held 8 bases outside the gene matches.

The rearrangement links TRBV30 to TRBJ1-3; no clear D gene. This CDR3 spans 14 amino acids. Germline CDR1 reads GTSNPN; CDR2 reads SVGIG (reference sequence). The V end was cut by 4 bases, the J end by 1 base, with 11 bases between. The CDR3 bases are TGTGCCTGGAATACCCCGGGATCTGGAAACACCATATATTTT. The encoded protein is CAWNTPGSGNTIYF.

This clonotype appeared many times. The chain recombines TRBV29-1 with TRBJ1-1; D is possibly TRBD1 (6 bases). The V gene lost 1 base and the J gene lost 5 bases, with 14 bases spanning the gap. This CDR3 has 14 residues. Germline V gene sequence: CDR1 SQVTM, CDR2 ANQGSEA. Here the CDR3 reads CSVEATGRWTEAFF. The CDR3 DNA reads as TGCAGCGTTGAAGCAACAGGGAGATGGACTGAAGCTTTCTTT. Full variable domain (outside the CDR3, taken from reference TRBV29-1 and TRBJ1-1): SAVISQKPSRDICQRGTSLTIQCQVDSQVTMMFWYRQQPGQSLTLIATANQGSEATYESGFVIDKFPISRPNLTFSTLTVSNMSPEDSSIYLCSVEATGRWTEAFFGQGTRLTVV.

The chain recombines TRBV12-3 or TRBV12-4 with TRBJ1-2; D possibly corresponds to TRBD1 (6 bases). V was pared by 4 bases and J by 8 bases, with 14 bases between. CDR3 length: 13 amino acids. CDR3 nucleotide sequence: TGTGCCAGCAGTTGGGAACAGGGTGGAGGCTACACCTTC. Translated: CASSWEQGGGYTF.

This clonotype appeared many times. The V gene is TRBV4-3, the J gene TRBJ2-2; unclear D gene. Germline loops: CDR1 LGHNA, CDR2 YSLEER. CDR3 size: 16 residues. V was shortened by 0 bases and J by 4 bases, with 12 bases between the two germline ends. The CDR3 DNA reads TGCGCCAGCAGCCAAGATAGGATCGTAAGCACCGGGGAGCTGTTTTTT. The encoded protein is CASSQDRIVSTGELFF.

This clonotype was counted many times. The CDR3 DNA sequence: TGTGCCAGCAGCGCCCTCCTAGGACAGGGGGTTACCACTGAAGCTTTCTTT. The encoded protein is CASSALLGQGVTTEAFF. The rearrangement links TRBV9 to TRBJ1-1; 10 positions match TRBD1. The germline V gene encodes CDR1 SGDLS and CDR2 YYNGEE. With V trimmed by 3 bases and J by 4 bases, 12 bases remained unmatched. The length of the CDR3 is 17 residues. Full variable domain (rest looked up from reference TRBV9 and TRBJ1-1): DSGVTQTPKHLITATGQRVTLRCSPRSGDLSVYWYQQSLDQGLQFLIQYYNGEERAKGNILERFSAQQFPDLHSELNLSSLELGDSALYFCASSALLGQGVTTEAFFGQGTRLTVV.

The chain joins TRBV14 to TRBJ1-6; D gene uncertain. This CDR3 has 12 residues. Trimming stripped 4 bases from V and 7 bases from J, with 5 bases between. The germline V gene encodes CDR1 SGHDN and CDR2 FVKESK. CDR3 in DNA: TGTGCCAGCAGCCGAGAGAATTCACCCCTCCACTTT. Protein sequence: CASSRENSPLHF.

This clonotype was found many times. CDR3 in DNA: TGTGCCAGCAGTCCCCCGGGGAGGAGAGCTTTCTTT. Amino acids: CASSPPGRRAFF. V is TRBV27 and J is TRBJ1-1; D gene unclear. Germline CDR1 is MNHEY and CDR2 is SMNVEV (reference sequence). Trimming removed 5 bases at V and 10 bases at J, with 14 bases between. CDR3 length: 12 residues.

In this sample, this clonotype turned up many times. This chain joins TRBV20-1 and TRBJ2-4, with TRBD2 matching 9 bases. The CDR3 is made up of 15 amino acids. Germline CDR1 DFQATT, CDR2 SNEGSKA (reference sequence). V was clipped by 4 bases and J by 5 bases; unmatched bases: 9. The CDR3 DNA sequence: TGCAGTGCTATGGGCGGGAGGGCCGAGGAAAACATTCAGTACTTC. This gives the protein CSAMGGRAEENIQYF.

Many counts were recorded for this clonotype. The chain joins TRBV7-2 to TRBJ1-5, with 12 positions matching TRBD1. There are 19 residues in the CDR3. J gave up 5 bases and V 6 bases, and 17 bases lay outside the gene matches. The germline V gene has CDR1 SGHTA and CDR2 FQGNSA. The chain's CDR3 is CASSLPGITGTGGDQPQHF. In nucleotides, the CDR3 is TGTGCCAGCAGTCTCCCGGGAATTACCGGGACAGGGGGCGATCAGCCCCAGCATTTT.